This T cell receptor (beta chain) was identified in a study of blood T cell repertoires in COVID-19. Study-level information: Spain, Italy and the United States supplied samples that represented acute and convalescent COVID-19. T cells, B-cell-depleted T cells, or PBMCs supplied cDNA or gDNA.

Under the authors' procedure: Amplifying reference gene primers gave estimates of nucleated cell counts. Generated by immunoSEQ multiplex PCR, the TCRdb table keeps only in-frame clones and is missing some. V and J calls and clone size follow that table, whereas D and trimming were derived from the DNA. The profile shows 200,000 or so clones, 80% to 90% of them singletons. The CDR3 has 11 amino acids. Trimming took off 5 bases at V and 5 bases at J, with 9 bases between the two ends. Germline lookup yields CDR1 GTSNPN and CDR2 SVGIG (reference sequence). The sequenced sample consisted of peripheral blood. The receptor's source is a man between 65 and 85 years old with active or convalescent COVID-19. J is TRBJ2-5 and V is TRBV30, with a tentative D call TRBD2 (6 bases). The CDR3 sequence is CAWVRGETQYF. Written as DNA, the CDR3 is TGTGCCTGGGTTCGGGGGGAGACCCAGTACTTC.